One T cell receptor beta chain is described in this entry. V dropped 6 bases and J dropped 10; count of bases not matched to a gene: 2. Per germline, CDR1 LNHDA and CDR2 SQIVND (reference sequence). CDR3 length: 10 residues. This entry comes from a study of radiation and T cells in renal cell carcinoma. The data were produced by immunoSEQ multiplex PCR, yet TCRdb's version contains in-frame clones alone and is incomplete. Of about 22,000 clones in the sample, nearly 80% were seen once. Time point described: baseline pretreatment blood. Sample treatment: 15 Gy SBRT to primary tumor, nephrectomy 4 weeks later. After SBRT, blood was collected at 2 and 4 weeks, plus baseline. The tumor was a clear cell renal cell carcinoma.

This receptor was obtained from a man in his sixties with renal cell carcinoma. The gene calls are TRBV19 and TRBJ1-1; 7 bases agree with TRBD1. The sample was blood, taken from a patient whose treatment included radiotherapy and nephrectomy. CDR3 sequence: CASSDRVAFF. The CDR3 coding sequence is TGTGCCAGTAGCGACAGGGTAGCTTTCTTT.